This section outlines one T cell receptor (beta chain) sequence together with its context. As yet, its antigen is unknown. This PCR relied on a set of 60 Vbeta primers and 13 Jbeta primers. Profiling relied on immunoSEQ multiplex PCR, and the TCRdb table lists in-frame clones only, not all of them. The sample consists of 150,000 or so clones, roughly 80% of them appearing once. These data are taken from a study of cytomegalovirus exposure and HLA in healthy donors. Findings and limits, study-wide: The records held CMV serostatus as the only immune exposure information.

The sequence derives from a man in his late teens or twenties in good health and CMV-seropositive. The specimen was PBMCs.

The CDR3 nucleotides read TGTGCCAGCAGCTTAGATGGGGCCAGGAGCTCCTACAATGAGCAGTTCTTC. Encoded protein: CASSLDGARSSYNEQFF. V is TRBV11-2 and J is TRBJ2-1; possible D gene TRBD1, 5 bases. The CDR3 has 17 residues. Germline V CDR1 and CDR2: SGHAT, FQNNGV. V lost 0 bases, J lost 0 bases, and 12 bases lay in between.